Sequencing of this TCR beta chain was carried out in a study of metastatic and nonmetastatic thyroid tumors. MiXCR was used by TCRdb to re-call the PCR reads. The sample carries 30,000 to 45,000 clones, 33% recorded once. Germline CDR1 DFQATT, CDR2 SNEGSKA (reference sequence). Trimming removed 6 bases from V and 2 bases from J, with 16 bases in between. CDR3 length equals 14 residues. Before thyroid surgery, none of the patients had received any treatment. This TCR came from a female donor with papillary thyroid cancer or a benign thyroid nodule (not recorded which). Some clones in this sample may be carry-over from other donors' samples. The genes are TRBV20-1 and TRBJ1-2; D ambiguous. Sequenced input: tumor tissue. DNA for the CDR3: TGCAGTGCCAACCACGAGGAGACGAACTATGGCTACACCTTC. Translated, it gives CSANHEETNYGYTF.